The entry that follows covers one TCR beta chain sequence. These data originate in a study of blood T cell repertoires in COVID-19. Here immunoSEQ multiplex PCR was the method, and the copy in TCRdb shows in-frame clones only, minus some. The sample holds 400,000 to 450,000 clones, 80% to 90% seen once. The V gene's germline CDR1 is MNHEY and CDR2 SVGEGT. The V gene end was trimmed by 2 bases and the J gene end by 4 bases; junction bases not matched to a gene: 7. This CDR3 region has 16 residues. The sample comprised PBMCs or T cells enriched from blood (not recorded which). The TCR was taken from a young man who had recovered from COVID-19. This chain uses TRBV6-2 or TRBV6-3 with TRBJ2-2, with TRBD1 matching 7 bases. The CDR3 nucleotides are TGTGCCAGCAGTTACGTTCAGGGGGTGCCCACCGGGGAGCTGTTTTTT. Protein: CASSYVQGVPTGELFF.